This T cell receptor (beta chain) derives from a study of blood T cell repertoires in COVID-19. Turning to the study itself: Acute and convalescent COVID-19 specimens originated in the United States, Italy and Spain.

As handled by the study authors: Using reference gene primer amplification, nucleated cell counts were estimated. TCRdb keeps only in-frame clones here, not all; method: immunoSEQ multiplex PCR. V and J calls and clone size are given by that table; D and trimming were obtained from the DNA. Of around 700,000 clones listed, approximately 90% were seen once; the top ten hold over 0.2%. V was cut by 0 bases and J by 2 bases, with 9 bases left in between. CDR3 length equals 14 residues. The germline V gene encodes CDR1 SQVTM and CDR2 ANQGSEA. The chain combines TRBV29-1 with TRBJ2-3; maybe TRBD2 (7 bases). The clonotype was recovered from a woman between 18 and 29 years old with acute or convalescent COVID-19. The sequenced material came from peripheral blood. The CDR3 DNA follows: TGCAGCGTTGAAGATGGGGGGGCCACAGATACGCAGTATTTT. Protein sequence: CSVEDGGATDTQYF.